One and the same sample provided the 5 T cell receptor beta chains below, sequenced in a study of blood T cell repertoires in COVID-19. The table came from immunoSEQ multiplex PCR; TCRdb's copy has only in-frame clones and leaves some out. The sample lists 150,000 or so clones, about 80% occurring once. The sequencing sample was made of PBMCs or T cells enriched from blood (not recorded which). Receptors originate from a man over 45 who had recovered from COVID-19.

This clone has a single count. J is TRBJ2-3 and V is TRBV10-3; 8 bases match TRBD2. V was pared by 11 bases and J by 3 bases, with 13 bases of the junction left unmatched. This CDR3 comprises 15 residues. Per the germline V gene, CDR1 is ENHRY and CDR2 is SYGVKD. The CDR3 DNA reads as TGTGCCGTTCACTCTCAGGCGGGGGGAACAGATACGCAGTATTTT. It yields the protein CAVHSQAGGTDTQYF.

V is TRBV3-1 (or the pseudogene TRBV3-2) and J is TRBJ1-2, with D hard to call. V shed 6 bases and J shed 3 bases, with 11 bases lying between them. Germline CDR1 is LGHDT and CDR2 is YNNKEL (reference sequence). This CDR3 is built from 13 residues. The CDR3, as DNA: TGTGCCAGCAGGGAAAGTACAGACTATGGCTACACCTTC. This encodes CASRESTDYGYTF.

V usage is TRBV9 and J usage is TRBJ1-4; D gene unclear. The CDR3 covers 12 residues. The V end was cut by 3 bases, the J end by 6 bases, with 6 bases between. Germline CDR1 reads SGDLS; CDR2 reads YYNGEE. The CDR3, as DNA: TGTGCCAGCAGCGACAGCCATGAAAAACTGTTTTTT. Translating gives CASSDSHEKLFF.

This clone was seen only once. The chain carries TRBV6-4 and TRBJ2-3, with D tentatively TRBD2 (6 bases). The germline gives CDR1 MRHNA, CDR2 SNTAGT. The CDR3 covers 15 residues. Trimming took 2 bases from V and 2 from J, leaving 11 bases between them. This CDR3 reads CASSDTGALTDTQYF. CDR3 nucleotides: TGTGCCAGCAGTGACACGGGAGCCCTCACAGATACGCAGTATTTT.

This clone was found a few times. The V and J genes are TRBV7-9 and TRBJ2-3; D not resolved. V lost 2 bases and J 1 base, leaving 10 bases between the germline ends. Germline loops: CDR1 SEHNR, CDR2 FQNEAQ (reference sequence). The CDR3 has 15 amino acids. The CDR3 nucleotides read TGTGCCAGCAGCTTAAGCACCACGGGCACAGATACGCAGTATTTT. The encoded protein is CASSLSTTGTDTQYF. Drawing the rest from reference TRBV7-9 and TRBJ2-3, the complete variable domain is DTGVSQNPRHKITKRGQNVTFRCDPISEHNRLYWYRQTLGQGPEFLTYFQNEAQLEKSRLLSDRFSAERPKGSFSTLEIQRTEQGDSAMYLCASSLSTTGTDTQYFGPGTRLTVL.